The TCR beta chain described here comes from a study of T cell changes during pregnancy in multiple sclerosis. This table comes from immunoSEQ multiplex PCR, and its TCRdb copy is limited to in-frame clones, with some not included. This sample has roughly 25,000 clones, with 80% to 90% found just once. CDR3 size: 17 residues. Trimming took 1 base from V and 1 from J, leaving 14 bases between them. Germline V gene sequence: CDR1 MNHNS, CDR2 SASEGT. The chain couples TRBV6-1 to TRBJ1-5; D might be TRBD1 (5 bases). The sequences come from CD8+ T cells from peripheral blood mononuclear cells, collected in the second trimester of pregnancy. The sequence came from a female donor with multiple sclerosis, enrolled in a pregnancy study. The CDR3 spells CASSEGKGHESNQPQHF. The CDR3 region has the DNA TGTGCCAGCAGTGAAGGGAAAGGACATGAGAGCAATCAGCCCCAGCATTTT.